The entry below describes one T cell receptor beta chain. Antigen specificity is unknown. The data derive from a study of T cell repertoires in cytomegalovirus infection. Study details: Recently identified HLA-C-restricted and well-studied HLA-B-restricted CMV epitopes were used. A matching HLA type, together with CMV infection, was signaled by public TCR beta signatures. Whole-study findings and limits: Identification of carriers of CMV plus the relevant HLA was performed using cumulative public TCR beta family frequency. HLA-C-restricted CMV-specific TCR beta clonotypes were dominant in the ex vivo response.

The CDR3 length is 15 residues. Germline lookup yields CDR1 MNHEY and CDR2 SVGAGI. Unmatched junction bases numbered 9, after V lost 6 bases and J lost 9 bases. TCRdb used MiXCR to reprocess the reads, holding one entry per CDR3 protein. The repertoire has some 900,000 distinct CDR3 sequences, approximately 29% of them found once; the top ten carry 9.5% to 15%. J is TRBJ2-4 and V is TRBV6-5, with 12 bases that match TRBD2. This material consisted of cultured CD8+ T cells from PBMCs, taken from culture after CMV antigen stimulation. The source is a human donor in good health (CMV status not recorded). Some clones in this sample may be carry-over from other donors' samples. In DNA form, the CDR3 reads TGTGCCAGCAGCCCTAGCGGGGGGGAAGGAAGCATTCAGTACTTC. Encoded protein: CASSPSGGEGSIQYF.